This TCR beta chain originates from a study of T cells in Graves' hyperthyroidism and ophthalmopathy. There were TCR beta CDR3 regions amplified from RNA transcripts. The HTBI primer set was used in a first-round RT-PCR of the TCR CDR3. From the multiplex PCR reads, TCRdb called clonotypes with MiXCR, one entry per CDR3 protein. The sample contains some 760,000 distinct CDR3 sequences, about 15% of which appear only once. V lost 4 bases, J lost 4 bases, and 3 bases stayed unmatched. From germline, CDR1 is ENHRY and CDR2 SYGVKD. This CDR3 has 14 amino acids. In this sample, this clonotype turned up many times.

The chain recombines TRBV10-3 with TRBJ2-3, with TRBD1 identical over 9 bases. The sample consisted of blood. The source of this sequence is a young woman with Graves' hyperthyroidism. CDR3 sequence reads: CAISAGQGSDTQYF. CDR3 in DNA: TGTGCCATCAGTGCGGGACAGGGATCAGATACGCAGTATTTT.